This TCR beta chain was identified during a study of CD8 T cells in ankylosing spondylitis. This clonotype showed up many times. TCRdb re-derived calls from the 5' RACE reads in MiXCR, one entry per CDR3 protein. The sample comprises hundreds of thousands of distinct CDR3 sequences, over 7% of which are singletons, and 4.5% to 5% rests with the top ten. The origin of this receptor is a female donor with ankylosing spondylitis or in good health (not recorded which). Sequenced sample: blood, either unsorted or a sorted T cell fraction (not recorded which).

The CDR3 loop is CASSKRTRGGSGANVLTF. For the CDR3, the DNA is TGTGCCAGCAGCAAGAGGACTAGGGGTGGCTCTGGGGCCAACGTCCTGACTTTC. The chain joins TRBV28 to TRBJ2-6; 7 bases map to TRBD2. The trim removed 6 bases at V and 0 bases at J, leaving 11 bases unmatched. Germline CDR1 and CDR2: MDHEN and SYDVKM. This CDR3 region has 18 residues.